This T cell receptor beta chain came from a study of blood T cell repertoires in COVID-19. Germline V lookup: CDR1 KGHSH, CDR2 LQKENI. The CDR3 spans 14 residues. V was clipped by 6 bases and J by 6 bases; unmatched bases: 7. Method: immunoSEQ multiplex PCR; TCRdb's copy keeps in-frame clones and lacks some. The repertoire holds around 97,000 clones, with more than 80% as singletons. This sequence joins TRBV18 and TRBJ2-7, with 11 bases identical to TRBD1. The receptor's source is a human donor in a cohort sampled during active COVID-19. Sequencing used peripheral blood. This CDR3 reads CASSDRGRVGEQYF. CDR3 bases: TGTGCCAGCTCGGACAGGGGGCGCGTTGGCGAGCAGTACTTC.